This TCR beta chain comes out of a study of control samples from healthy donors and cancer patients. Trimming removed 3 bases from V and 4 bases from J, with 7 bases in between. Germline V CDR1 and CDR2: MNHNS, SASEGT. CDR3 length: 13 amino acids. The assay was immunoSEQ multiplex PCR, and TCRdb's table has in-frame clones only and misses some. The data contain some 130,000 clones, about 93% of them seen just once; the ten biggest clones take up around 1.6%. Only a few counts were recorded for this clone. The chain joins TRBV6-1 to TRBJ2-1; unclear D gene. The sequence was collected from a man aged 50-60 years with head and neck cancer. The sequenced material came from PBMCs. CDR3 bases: TGTGCCAGCAGTGAGCTGGTTTACAATGAGCAGTTCTTC. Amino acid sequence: CASSELVYNEQFF.